The source of this T cell receptor beta chain is a study of blood T cell repertoires in COVID-19. The overall study: Italy, Spain and the United States were the sources of the convalescent and acute COVID-19 samples. Sources were T cells, B-cell-depleted T cells, or PBMCs; the material itself was cDNA or gDNA.

The CDR3 contains 11 residues. The germline V and J ends were trimmed by 4 bases and 10 bases, with 10 bases remaining between them. Germline lookup yields CDR1 LNHDA and CDR2 SQIVND (reference sequence). Repertoires were generated with immunoSEQ multiplex PCR, while TCRdb's copy carries only in-frame clones and drops some. Here the sample spans about 320,000 clones, about 85% being singletons. The specimen sequenced was PBMCs or T cells enriched from blood (not recorded which). The TCR was taken from a woman in her twenties or thirties who had been exposed to COVID-19. The rearrangement uses TRBV19 and TRBJ1-2, with a tentative D call TRBD1 (6 bases). The chain's CDR3 is CASSKDRAYTF. The CDR3, as DNA: TGTGCCAGTAGTAAGGACAGAGCCTACACCTTC.